Each of the 15 T cell receptor beta chains below was sequenced from the same sample in a study of T cells in Graves' hyperthyroidism and ophthalmopathy. There were TCR beta CDR3 regions amplified from RNA transcripts. The study used the HTBI primer set for a first-round RT-PCR of the TCR CDR3. TCRdb passed the multiplex PCR reads through MiXCR, listing each CDR3 protein once. Among around 190,000 distinct CDR3 sequences listed, about 17% were seen once. The sequenced sample consisted of blood. All receptors come from a woman aged 50 to 65 with Graves' hyperthyroidism.

This clonotype was counted at least ten times. The gene calls are TRBV12-3 or TRBV12-4 and TRBJ1-6; weak D call: TRBD1 (5 bases). The ends were cut back, 3 bases at V and 14 bases at J, with 20 bases in the middle. CDR3 length: 15 residues. CDR3 protein: CASSLGGAGDSALHF. DNA for the CDR3: TGTGCCAGCAGTTTGGGTGGGGCCGGGGATTCGGCCCTCCACTTT.

Note on this clonotype: This likely comes from a read error, as the CDR3 has no conserved phenylalanine or tryptophan at its end. The CDR3 nucleotides read TGCGCCAGCAGCTTAGGTCAGACCGGTGGGATTCCTAGTGAGACCCAGTACCTC. Translated, it gives CASSLGQTGGIPSETQYL. The V call is TRBV5-1, the J call TRBJ2-5; D gene unclear. CDR1 is SGHRS, CDR2 YFSETQ, per germline. Deletions cut 2 bases from V and 5 bases from J, with 25 bases between. This CDR3 is built from 18 residues.

This clonotype was detected ten times or more. The genes are TRBV5-1 and TRBJ1-1; weak D call: TRBD1 (6 bases). Germline assignment: CDR1 SGHRS and CDR2 YFSETQ. Deletions cut 0 bases from V and 6 bases from J, with 12 bases between. The CDR3 is 14 residues long. DNA of the CDR3: TGCGCCAGCAGCTTGGCACAGGGTGTGCCTGAAGCTTTCTTT. It is translated as CASSLAQGVPEAFF.

This clonotype was detected ten times or more. The gene calls are TRBV7-9 and TRBJ2-1, with no clear D. Per germline, CDR1 SEHNR and CDR2 FQNEAQ (reference sequence). V was shortened by 7 bases and J by 4 bases, with 5 bases between the two germline ends. The CDR3 is 11 residues long. DNA for the CDR3: TGTGCCAGCACCAGATACAATGAGCAGTTCTTC. Residues: CASTRYNEQFF.

The CDR3 sequence: CASSTQGGQEETQYF. The CDR3 DNA follows: TGTGCCAGCAGCACCCAAGGGGGACAGGAAGAGACCCAGTACTTC. The gene calls are TRBV11-1 and TRBJ2-5; 8 nucleotides line up with TRBD1. There are 15 residues in the CDR3. CDR1 is SGHAT, CDR2 FQDESV, per germline (reference sequence). After removal of 5 bases from V and 3 bases from J, the junction contained 8 bases not matched to a gene.

This clonotype was detected a few times. The chain recombines TRBV2 with TRBJ2-2; D is unresolved. The CDR3 sequence is 13 residues long. Trimming left V 7 bases short and J 1 base short, with 7 bases between. Germline assignment: CDR1 SNHLY and CDR2 FYNNEI. The CDR3 protein is CASKPENTGELFF. DNA for the CDR3: TGTGCCAGCAAGCCAGAGAACACCGGGGAGCTGTTTTTT. Together with reference TRBV2 and TRBJ2-2, the CDR3 gives the full variable domain: EPEVTQTPSHQVTQMGQEVILRCVPISNHLYFYWYRQILGQKVEFLVSFYNNEISEKSEIFDDQFSVERPDGSNFTLKIRSTKLEDSAMYFCASKPENTGELFFGEGSRLTVL.

Many counts were recorded for this clonotype. CDR3 DNA: TGTGCCACCTTAAAGTCCAGCCGCACAGATACGCAGTATTTT. This codes for CATLKSSRTDTQYF. This sequence joins TRBV12-3 or TRBV12-4 and TRBJ2-3; D call uncertain. This CDR3 spans 14 amino acids. V lost 10 bases and J 1 base, leaving 15 bases between the germline ends.

This clonotype was recorded at least ten times. The chain combines TRBV15 with TRBJ1-4; 7 bases match TRBD1. CDR1 LNHNV and CDR2 YYDKDF come from the germline V gene (reference sequence). CDR3 length equals 15 residues. V trimming: 2 bases; J trimming: 6 bases; junction bases outside the gene matches: 6. CDR3 amino acids: CATSRLGQVDEKLFF. The CDR3 DNA sequence: TGTGCCACCAGCAGACTAGGACAGGTGGATGAAAAACTGTTTTTT.

This clonotype showed up many times. The CDR3 sequence: CASSLASGTSGRAWEQYF. The DNA for the CDR3 is TGTGCCAGCAGCTTAGCGAGTGGGACTAGCGGGAGGGCCTGGGAGCAGTACTTC. The rearrangement uses TRBV7-6 and TRBJ2-7; 16 bases are a match to TRBD2. The germline gives CDR1 SGHVS, CDR2 FNYEAQ. V dropped 0 bases and J dropped 7; count of bases not matched to a gene: 9. The CDR3 runs 18 residues.

This clonotype was counted many times. The chain links TRBV24-1 to TRBJ2-1; 7 nucleotides line up with TRBD1. Germline CDR1 reads KGHDR; CDR2 reads SFDVKD. Trimming cost V 5 bases and J 2 bases; bases outside gene matches: 14. CDR3 length: 18 residues. CDR3 nucleotides: TGTGCCACCAGTGGCCTCAATCTAGGGCAGGGGGCCTACAATGAGCAGTTCTTC. It encodes CATSGLNLGQGAYNEQFF.

This clonotype was counted a few times. The chain uses TRBV5-4 and TRBJ2-7; D remains unclear. The CDR3 covers 14 residues. The V end lost 4 bases, the J end lost 3 bases, and 14 bases lay between the germline ends. Germline CDR1 is SGHNT and CDR2 is YYREEE (reference sequence). CDR3 nucleotide sequence: TGTGCCAGCAGCCCATATCCTCACAACTACGAGCAGTACTTC. Translation: CASSPYPHNYEQYF.

The chain employs TRBV20-1 and TRBJ1-5, with 12 nucleotides matching TRBD1. There are 16 residues in the CDR3. The V gene's germline CDR1 is DFQATT and CDR2 SNEGSKA (reference sequence). V lost 2 bases and J lost 5; bases outside the gene matches: 7. Here the CDR3 reads CSARTSGTGGYQPQHF. The CDR3 DNA reads TGCAGTGCTAGAACTTCCGGGACAGGGGGCTATCAGCCCCAGCATTTT.

This clonotype was recorded at least ten times. The CDR3 region is CASSPEVDGQYGYTF. The DNA for the CDR3 is TGTGCCAGCAGCCCGGAGGTTGACGGACAATATGGCTACACCTTC. This chain joins TRBV7-3 and TRBJ1-2, with D perhaps matching TRBD1 (5 bases). V lost 5 bases to trimming and J lost 5 bases, with 18 bases between them. Germline V lookup: CDR1 SGHTA, CDR2 FQGTGA. The CDR3 covers 15 residues.

This clonotype has only a few counts. The rearrangement links TRBV19 to TRBJ1-1; 7 bases are shared with TRBD1. There are 14 residues in the CDR3. Losses at the gene ends were 5 bases for V and 1 base for J; bases not matched to a gene: 4. Germline CDR1 and CDR2: LNHDA and SQIVND (reference sequence). The DNA of the CDR3 is TGTGCCAGTAGTTACCAGGGGGAGAACACTGAAGCTTTCTTT. Translating it yields CASSYQGENTEAFF.

This clonotype was found many times. CDR3 bases: TGTGCCAGCAGCCTAGACCCCTTAAGGAGCAATCAGCCCCAGCATTTT. It encodes CASSLDPLRSNQPQHF. The chain employs TRBV6-1 and TRBJ1-5; unclear D gene. Trimming cost V 6 bases and J 1 base, with 16 bases left between them. Germline lookup yields CDR1 MNHNS and CDR2 SASEGT. This CDR3 has 16 residues.